Below, one TCR beta chain is given with its context. Antigen specificity is unknown. This sample is drawn from a study of shared clonotypes between healthy human individuals. Overall study: Researchers assigned three CD4 naive, three CD4 memory, two CD8 naive and one CD8 memory plate to each donor. Study observations and caveats: The authors sampled blood alone, and tissue repertoires likely differ.

In the sorted-subset replicate PCRs, approximately 200 ng DNA, 25,000 to 30,000 T cell genomes, was used. Sequencing used immunoSEQ multiplex PCR; TCRdb keeps in-frame clones, though not all of them. The table records about 2.3 million clones, about 90% of them present only once. Trimming removed 1 base from V and 0 bases from J, with 14 bases in between. Per the germline V gene, CDR1 is SGHRS and CDR2 is YFSETQ. The CDR3 is 16 residues long. The chain carries TRBV5-1 and TRBJ2-7; tentative D call: TRBD1 (6 bases). The receptor's source is a man between 18 and 29 years old in good health. Some clones in this sample may be carry-over from other donors' samples. Sequencing was performed on naive CD4+ T cells from PBMCs. Sample subset: CD45RA+ positively selected. CDR3 region: CASSLSGTRSSYEQYF. The CDR3 coding sequence is TGCGCCAGCAGCTTGTCCGGGACAAGGAGCTCCTACGAGCAGTACTTC.